A selection of T cell receptor beta chains follows, all from one sample in a study of cytotoxic CD8 clonotypes in ibrutinib-treated CLL. Assay: immunoSEQ multiplex PCR; the TCRdb copy retains only in-frame clones and omits some. The data show 110,000 to 150,000 clones, 70% to 85% seen once. The sample was PBMCs, taken after 12 months of ibrutinib treatment. These receptors were taken from a human donor with chronic lymphocytic leukemia. CDR3s include the opening cysteine and the closing phenylalanine or tryptophan. The D gene is left open where the match is weak. Rows may omit the clone size; those that give it use once, few, many or a size class.

d_call: TRBD2; v_call: TRBV19; clone_size: -; cdr3_length: 16; j_call: TRBJ2-1; cdr3_aa: CASSIDGLAGNNEQFF; cdr3_nt: TGTGCCAGTAGTATAGACGGGCTAGCGGGGAACAATGAGCAGTTCTTC
d_call: -; v_call: TRBV5-1; clone_size: -; cdr3_length: 14; j_call: TRBJ1-5; cdr3_aa: CASSLALGEQPQHF; cdr3_nt: TGCGCCAGCAGCTTGGCCCTAGGGGAGCAGCCCCAGCATTTT
d_call: TRBD1; v_call: TRBV7-2; clone_size: few; cdr3_length: 13; j_call: TRBJ1-2; cdr3_aa: CASSTQGLRGYTF; cdr3_nt: TGTGCCAGCAGCACACAGGGGCTCCGTGGCTACACCTTC
d_call: -; v_call: TRBV7-2; clone_size: few; cdr3_length: 14; j_call: TRBJ1-2; cdr3_aa: CASSFSQGDYGYTF; cdr3_nt: TGTGCCAGCAGCTTTTCCCAGGGAGACTATGGCTACACCTTC
d_call: TRBD2; v_call: TRBV28; clone_size: -; cdr3_length: 17; j_call: TRBJ2-7; cdr3_aa: CASSLRRGTSVRHEQYF; cdr3_nt: TGTGCCAGCAGTTTACGACGGGGGACTAGCGTCCGACACGAGCAGTACTTC
d_call: -; v_call: TRBV28; clone_size: -; cdr3_length: 12; j_call: TRBJ1-2; cdr3_aa: CASGIRRYGYTF; cdr3_nt: TGTGCCAGCGGGATCCGACGATATGGCTACACCTTC
d_call: -; v_call: TRBV5-1; clone_size: few; cdr3_length: 14; j_call: TRBJ2-1; cdr3_aa: CASSLAQAPDEQFF; cdr3_nt: TGCGCCAGCAGCTTGGCACAGGCTCCAGATGAGCAGTTCTTC
d_call: -; v_call: TRBV18; clone_size: -; cdr3_length: 13; j_call: TRBJ2-7; cdr3_aa: CASSPQREYEQYF; cdr3_nt: TGTGCCAGCTCACCGCAAAGGGAATACGAGCAGTACTTC
d_call: -; v_call: TRBV7-8; clone_size: -; cdr3_length: 13; j_call: TRBJ1-5; cdr3_aa: CASSLGQYQPQHF; cdr3_nt: TGTGCCAGCAGCTTAGGGCAGTATCAGCCCCAGCATTTT
d_call: -; v_call: TRBV4-1; clone_size: -; cdr3_length: 15; j_call: TRBJ2-5; cdr3_aa: CASSQELSRGQTQYF; cdr3_nt: TGCGCCAGCAGCCAAGAACTGTCCAGGGGTCAGACCCAGTACTTC
d_call: -; v_call: TRBV5-1; clone_size: -; cdr3_length: 15; j_call: TRBJ1-4; cdr3_aa: CASSLTGQGNEKLFF; cdr3_nt: TGCGCCAGCAGCTTAACCGGGCAAGGGAATGAAAAACTGTTTTTT
d_call: -; v_call: TRBV5-8; clone_size: -; cdr3_length: 9; j_call: TRBJ2-7; cdr3_aa: CASSLDPRF; cdr3_nt: TGTGCCAGCAGCCTGGACCCCAGGTTC
d_call: TRBD2; v_call: TRBV19; clone_size: -; cdr3_length: 20; j_call: TRBJ2-7; cdr3_aa: CASSKNSGTSGRTSSYEQYF; cdr3_nt: TGTGCCAGTAGTAAAAACTCCGGGACTAGCGGGAGAACGAGCTCCTACGAGCAGTACTTC
d_call: TRBD2; v_call: TRBV4-2; clone_size: -; cdr3_length: 15; j_call: TRBJ2-7; cdr3_aa: CASSWSGGGTYEQYF; cdr3_nt: TGTGCCAGCAGCTGGAGCGGGGGGGGCACCTACGAGCAGTACTTC
d_call: -; v_call: TRBV5-1; clone_size: few; cdr3_length: 14; j_call: TRBJ2-7; cdr3_aa: CASSLSRSVGEQYF; cdr3_nt: TGCGCCAGCAGCTTGTCGAGATCGGTTGGCGAGCAGTACTTC
d_call: -; v_call: TRBV12-5; clone_size: few; cdr3_length: 15; j_call: TRBJ2-7; cdr3_aa: CASGSSDRRGYEQYF; cdr3_nt: TGTGCTAGTGGTTCATCAGACAGGAGGGGCTACGAGCAGTACTTC
d_call: -; v_call: TRBV7-8; clone_size: -; cdr3_length: 16; j_call: TRBJ2-7; cdr3_aa: CASSSPMRGGTYEQYF; cdr3_nt: TGTGCCAGCAGCTCACCCATGAGGGGGGGGACCTACGAGCAGTACTTC
d_call: TRBD2; v_call: TRBV30; clone_size: -; cdr3_length: 14; j_call: TRBJ2-3; cdr3_aa: CAWSVYGGADTQYF; cdr3_nt: TGTGCCTGGAGTGTTTACGGGGGGGCAGATACGCAGTATTTT
d_call: TRBD2; v_call: TRBV5-1; clone_size: -; cdr3_length: 16; j_call: TRBJ2-3; cdr3_aa: CASSSGTSDFTDTQYF; cdr3_nt: TGCGCCAGCAGCTCTGGGACTAGCGACTTCACAGATACGCAGTATTTT
d_call: -; v_call: TRBV5-1; clone_size: -; cdr3_length: 14; j_call: TRBJ1-2; cdr3_aa: CASSKQGGDYGYTF; cdr3_nt: TGCGCCAGCAGCAAACAAGGCGGAGATTATGGCTACACCTTC
d_call: -; v_call: TRBV5-4; clone_size: -; cdr3_length: 17; j_call: TRBJ2-6; cdr3_aa: CASSLEIGGSGANVLTF; cdr3_nt: TGTGCCAGCAGCTTAGAAATAGGGGGATCTGGGGCCAACGTCCTGACTTTC
d_call: TRBD1; v_call: TRBV7-2; clone_size: -; cdr3_length: 13; j_call: TRBJ1-4; cdr3_aa: CASSQGQGTKLFF; cdr3_nt: TGTGCCAGCAGCCAGGGACAGGGGACAAAACTGTTTTTT
d_call: -; v_call: TRBV6-5; clone_size: -; cdr3_length: 13; j_call: TRBJ2-7; cdr3_aa: CASSSTGVREQYF; cdr3_nt: TGTGCCAGCAGTTCCACGGGGGTGCGGGAGCAGTACTTC
d_call: TRBD1; v_call: TRBV4-2; clone_size: -; cdr3_length: 19; j_call: TRBJ1-4; cdr3_aa: CASSQVEEEWDRGSQKLFF; cdr3_nt: TGTGCCAGCAGCCAAGTTGAAGAAGAATGGGACAGGGGGTCTCAAAAACTGTTTTTT